Presented here are 27 T cell receptor beta chains from one specimen sequenced in a study of shared clonotypes between healthy human individuals. The naive CD8 population came from CD45RO-negative cells selected for CCR7, without terminally differentiated effector memory CD45RA+ cells. Clones were read by immunoSEQ multiplex PCR, and TCRdb kept only the in-frame ones, dropping some. The table includes roughly 600,000 clones, 95% to 98% detected once. Sequences were obtained from naive CD8+ T cells sorted from blood. These receptors all come from a man aged 25 to 45 in good health.

Remarks on this clone: Other DNA sequences in this specimen translate into the identical CDR3. V usage is TRBV5-4 and J usage is TRBJ2-7; D may be TRBD1 (5 bases). Trimming took off 0 bases at V and 3 bases at J, with 7 bases between the two ends. The CDR3 has 13 residues. Germline assignment: CDR1 SGHNT and CDR2 YYREEE (reference sequence). Here the CDR3 DNA reads TGTGCCAGCAGCTTGGCTAGGGGCTACGAGCAGTACTTC. Translating gives CASSLARGYEQYF. Using reference TRBV5-4 and TRBJ2-7 for the parts outside the CDR3, the full variable domain is ETGVTQSPTHLIKTRGQQVTLRCSSQSGHNTVSWYQQALGQGPQFIFQYYREEENGRGNFPPRFSGLQFPNYSSELNVNALELDDSALYLCASSLARGYEQYFGPGTRLTVT.

Regarding this clone: In the same sample, other DNA sequences code for this CDR3. V usage is TRBV5-1 and J usage is TRBJ1-1; tentatively, D is TRBD1 (5 bases). The CDR3 runs to 15 residues. Germline V lookup: CDR1 SGHRS, CDR2 YFSETQ. Trimming took 0 bases from V and 5 from J, leaving 14 bases between them. Here the CDR3 reads CASSLDPGPGTEAFF. CDR3 in DNA: TGCGCCAGCAGCTTGGATCCAGGGCCTGGTACTGAAGCTTTCTTT.

The J gene is TRBJ2-7, the V gene TRBV11-3; perhaps TRBD2 as D (5 bases). The ends were cut back, 5 bases at V and 5 bases at J, with 13 bases in the middle. Germline V gene data show CDR1 as SGHNT and CDR2 as YENEEA. The CDR3 sequence is 13 residues long. The DNA for the CDR3 is TGTGCCAGCAGCCGTAATAGCGAAAACGAGCAGTACTTC. Translating gives CASSRNSENEQYF.

The V and J genes are TRBV7-9 and TRBJ1-1; 10 bases are a match to TRBD1. Trimming at V came to 5 bases and at J to 3 bases, leaving 9 bases not matched to a gene. Germline CDR1 is SEHNR and CDR2 is FQNEAQ (reference sequence). CDR3 size: 16 residues. In DNA form, the CDR3 reads TGTGCCAGCAGCGCGCCGGGACAGGGGAGCTACACTGAAGCTTTCTTT. Amino acid sequence: CASSAPGQGSYTEAFF.

The chain recombines TRBV7-6 with TRBJ2-1, with D perhaps matching TRBD1 (8 bases). This CDR3 is 14 amino acids long. V lost 6 bases and J 8 bases, leaving 17 bases between the germline ends. CDR1 and CDR2 from the germline V gene are SGHVS and FNYEAQ. CDR3 in DNA: TGTGCCAGCAGTTCTAGGACAGGGAGGGATGAGCAGTTCTTC. Translation: CASSSRTGRDEQFF.

Concerning this clone itself: Other DNA sequences within the sample encode an identical CDR3. The rearrangement links TRBV6-1 to TRBJ1-1, with D hard to call. Germline V CDR1 and CDR2: MNHNS, SASEGT. This CDR3 contains 13 residues. V dropped 8 bases and J dropped 0 bases, with 10 bases sitting between them. The chain's CDR3 is CASRGVLNTEAFF. The CDR3 DNA sequence: TGTGCCAGCCGAGGAGTTTTGAACACTGAAGCTTTCTTT.

This chain joins TRBV11-3 and TRBJ2-1; TRBD1 is a possible D gene (6 bases). With 8 bases removed from V and 10 bases from J, the gap between germline ends came to 27 bases. The CDR3 is made up of 16 amino acids. Germline values: CDR1 SGHNT, CDR2 YENEEA. CDR3 protein: CASSQTRQDLRSEQFF. For the CDR3, the DNA is TGTGCCAGCTCACAGACTCGACAGGACCTGCGTTCGGAGCAGTTCTTC. Full variable domain (missing parts from reference TRBV11-3 and TRBJ2-1): EAGVVQSPRYKIIEKKQPVAFWCNPISGHNTLYWYLQNLGQGPELLIRYENEEAVDDSQLPKDRFSAERLKGVDSTLKIQPAELGDSAVYLCASSQTRQDLRSEQFFGPGTRLTVL.

The chain combines TRBV23-1 with TRBJ1-5; D is undetermined. TRBV23-1 is given ORF status, its function remaining uncertain. V was shortened by 8 bases and J by 2 bases, with 16 bases between the two germline ends. The CDR3 is 15 amino acids. The CDR3 reads CASCPPGPGNQPQHF. The CDR3 region has the DNA TGCGCCAGCTGTCCACCTGGTCCAGGCAATCAGCCCCAGCATTTT.

J is TRBJ2-4 and V is TRBV14, with TRBD2 identical over 8 bases. The ends lost 1 base at V and 0 bases at J; junction bases unmatched: 8. The CDR3 is 18 amino acids. Germline loops: CDR1 SGHDN, CDR2 FVKESK. The CDR3 sequence is CASSQGTSISLAKNIQYF. As DNA, the CDR3 is TGTGCCAGCAGCCAAGGGACTAGCATATCTTTAGCCAAAAACATTCAGTACTTC.

J is TRBJ2-7 and V is TRBV19; the match to TRBD2 covers 9 bases. The germline gives CDR1 LNHDA, CDR2 SQIVND (reference sequence). J lost 5 bases, V lost 5 bases, and 13 bases had no gene match. The CDR3 has 16 amino acids. The CDR3 loop reads CASSASVAGVSDEQYF. DNA for the CDR3: TGTGCCAGTAGTGCATCCGTAGCGGGAGTTTCGGACGAGCAGTACTTC.

As DNA, the CDR3 is TGTGCCAGCAGCCCTCTCGAAGGGGCAACTAATGAAAAACTGTTTTTT. Residues: CASSPLEGATNEKLFF. This rearrangement joins TRBV7-8 to TRBJ1-4, with a possible D match to TRBD1 (5 bases). Trimming removed 5 bases from V and 0 bases from J, with 13 bases in between. In germline, CDR1 is SGHVS, CDR2 FQNEAQ. This CDR3 contains 16 residues.

The gene calls are TRBV9 and TRBJ2-7; 10 bases are shared with TRBD2. Trimming took 5 bases from V and 5 from J; bases not matched to a gene: 10. Germline CDR1 SGDLS, CDR2 YYNGEE. This CDR3 has 15 residues. The CDR3 sequence: CASSASGRVLDEQYF. Here the CDR3 DNA reads TGTGCCAGCAGTGCAAGCGGGAGGGTTCTCGACGAGCAGTACTTC.

This sequence joins TRBV15 and TRBJ2-7; TRBD2 matches at 11 bases. The CDR3 consists of 18 residues. V dropped 1 base and J dropped 0; count of bases not matched to a gene: 8. Germline-derived CDR1 and CDR2 are LNHNV and YYDKDF (reference sequence). The CDR3 sequence is CATSRVPPTSGSSYEQYF. In nucleotides, the CDR3 is TGTGCCACCAGCAGAGTTCCCCCAACTAGCGGGAGCTCCTACGAGCAGTACTTC.

The chain uses TRBV11-2 and TRBJ2-7; D not resolved. Trimming left V 1 base short and J 2 bases short, with 6 bases between. Germline V gives CDR1 SGHAT, CDR2 FQNNGV. The CDR3 runs 13 residues. CDR3 residues: CASSLGATYEQYF. The CDR3 region has the DNA TGTGCCAGCAGCTTAGGGGCTACCTACGAGCAGTACTTC.

The J gene is TRBJ1-5, the V gene TRBV7-9; D is unresolved. The germline gives CDR1 SEHNR, CDR2 FQNEAQ (reference sequence). Trimming stripped 6 bases from V and 5 bases from J, with 8 bases between. CDR3 length: 12 amino acids. The CDR3 DNA sequence: TGTGCCAGCAGGTCAAATGATCAGCCCCAGCATTTT. Amino acid sequence: CASRSNDQPQHF.

Points on this clone: Other DNA sequences in the same sample also yield this CDR3. The CDR3 DNA follows: TGTGCCAGCAGTTTGTCAGGGGCCAATGAGCAGTTCTTC. Its protein is CASSLSGANEQFF. The chain carries TRBV27 and TRBJ2-1; D perhaps matches TRBD1 (6 bases). CDR1 is MNHEY and CDR2 is SMNVEV in the germline V gene (reference sequence). The CDR3 is 13 amino acids. The V end lost 3 bases, the J end lost 6 bases, and 9 bases lay between the germline ends.

V and J are TRBV9 and TRBJ1-3; maybe TRBD1 (5 bases). Trimming removed 3 bases at V and 9 bases at J, with 16 bases between. From germline, CDR1 is SGDLS and CDR2 YYNGEE. This CDR3 has 14 amino acids. Here the CDR3 DNA reads TGTGCCAGCAGCGATAGGACACCCGGTGCCACCATATATTTT. Amino acids: CASSDRTPGATIYF.

The chain uses TRBV29-1 and TRBJ2-7, with D uncertain. The V end lost 2 bases, the J end lost 4 bases, and 12 bases lay between the germline ends. In germline, CDR1 is SQVTM, CDR2 ANQGSEA. CDR3 length equals 13 residues. CDR3: CSVERLTPYEQYF. In DNA, the CDR3 is TGCAGCGTTGAACGTCTAACCCCATACGAGCAGTACTTC.

The chain combines TRBV5-6 with TRBJ1-1; 9 bases agree with TRBD1. The germline V gene has CDR1 SGHDT and CDR2 YYEEEE. The CDR3 is 14 residues long. Trimming at V came to 4 bases and at J to 5 bases, leaving 6 bases not matched to a gene. The CDR3 is CASSGGTGRTEAFF. The CDR3 coding sequence is TGTGCCAGCAGCGGAGGGACAGGGAGGACTGAAGCTTTCTTT.

The genes are TRBV6-1 and TRBJ1-2, with D possibly being TRBD1 (5 bases). CDR3 length: 13 amino acids. Per germline, CDR1 MNHNS and CDR2 SASEGT. Between the trimmed V and J ends, which lost 2 bases and 9 bases, there was a span of 13 bases. The chain's CDR3 is CASSELGGWSYTF. DNA for the CDR3: TGTGCCAGCAGTGAATTGGGGGGTTGGAGCTACACCTTC.

This clone was counted between two and nine times. The J gene is TRBJ2-1, the V gene TRBV29-1; 11 bases are shared with TRBD2. This CDR3 has 15 residues. Germline V gives CDR1 SQVTM, CDR2 ANQGSEA. Trimming at V came to 4 bases and at J to 8 bases, leaving 10 bases not matched to a gene. The CDR3 DNA follows: TGCAGCGTTGTATCTACTAGCGGGAGAGTAGATGAGCAGTTCTTC. Protein sequence: CSVVSTSGRVDEQFF.

For this clone: The identical CDR3 is also encoded by other nucleotide sequences in the sample. The chain joins TRBV28 to TRBJ1-5; the D is unclear. V was shortened by 3 bases and J by 4 bases, with 4 bases between the two germline ends. Germline loops: CDR1 MDHEN, CDR2 SYDVKM. The CDR3 loop spans 12 amino acids. CDR3 in amino acids: CASSLRNQPQHF. In DNA form, the CDR3 reads TGTGCCAGCAGTTTGAGAAATCAGCCCCAGCATTTT.

Regarding this clone: In the same sample, other DNA sequences code for this CDR3. The chain employs TRBV11-2 and TRBJ2-7, with TRBD1 identical over 7 bases. Germline assignment: CDR1 SGHAT and CDR2 FQNNGV. This CDR3 has 13 amino acids. Trimming took 2 bases from V and 2 from J; bases not matched to a gene: 0. The chain's CDR3 is CASSLTGAYEQYF. The CDR3 DNA is TGTGCCAGCAGCTTAACAGGGGCCTACGAGCAGTACTTC.

The chain has TRBV19 and TRBJ1-3, with no clear D. V lost 3 bases and J 4 bases, leaving 4 bases between the germline ends. The germline gives CDR1 LNHDA, CDR2 SQIVND (reference sequence). This CDR3 spans 12 amino acids. The CDR3 reads CASSIAGNTIYF. In DNA, the CDR3 is TGTGCCAGTAGTATCGCCGGAAACACCATATATTTT.

The rearrangement joins TRBV7-9 to TRBJ2-7; possibly TRBD1 for D (6 bases). The CDR3 is 14 amino acids. Trimming stripped 1 base from V and 7 bases from J, with 14 bases between. Per germline, CDR1 SEHNR and CDR2 FQNEAQ (reference sequence). The CDR3 DNA reads TGTGCCAGCAGCTTAGGGCAGGGGTATAGTGAGCAGTACTTC. Amino acids: CASSLGQGYSEQYF. The full variable domain, with the rest looked up from reference TRBV7-9 and TRBJ2-7, is DTGVSQNPRHKITKRGQNVTFRCDPISEHNRLYWYRQTLGQGPEFLTYFQNEAQLEKSRLLSDRFSAERPKGSFSTLEIQRTEQGDSAMYLCASSLGQGYSEQYFGPGTRLTVT.

This clone was recorded once. V and J are TRBV7-9 and TRBJ2-1; no definite D call. The CDR3 length is 15 residues. V was trimmed by 3 bases and J by 5 bases, leaving 14 bases between them. Germline values: CDR1 SEHNR, CDR2 FQNEAQ (reference sequence). CDR3 loop: CASSFAISSDNEQFF. The CDR3 coding sequence is TGTGCCAGCAGCTTTGCCATCAGTAGTGACAATGAGCAGTTCTTC.

This chain uses TRBV29-1 with TRBJ2-1; 11 bases match TRBD2. The junction had 9 bases not matched to a gene; V was cut back by 7 bases and J by 7 bases. The CDR3 has 14 amino acids. The germline CDR1 and CDR2 sequences are SQVTM and ANQGSEA. The CDR3 DNA follows: TGCAGCGCCGAACTAGCGGGAGTTGAAAATGAGCAGTTCTTC. It yields the protein CSAELAGVENEQFF.